This T cell receptor beta chain appears in the sequencing data of a study of T cell responses to AZD1222 COVID-19 vaccine. The study's findings and limits: A mostly white British donor set with more females was recruited, and clonal diversity was possibly underestimated.

Clones were read by immunoSEQ multiplex PCR, and TCRdb kept only the in-frame ones, dropping some. The sample lists approximately 90,000 clones, under 95% occurring once. The CDR3 consists of 13 residues. Trimming stripped 5 bases from V and 9 bases from J, with 11 bases between. Germline CDR1 reads MNHEY; CDR2 reads SMNVEV (reference sequence). Points on this clone: Antigen: not known.

The sequence derives from an adult in good health. Sample: peripheral blood, taken on day 0 of AZD1222 vaccination. The V gene is TRBV27, the J gene TRBJ1-6; D remains unclear. DNA for the CDR3: TGTGCCAGCAGTCGCCCCTACGGTTCACCCCTCCACTTT. Translation gives CASSRPYGSPLHF.